This T cell receptor (beta chain) originates from a study of shared clonotypes between healthy human individuals. Methods used by the authors: ImmunoSEQ output held junction-only sequences without quality scores, so filtering differed. The method was immunoSEQ multiplex PCR; TCRdb's version includes in-frame clones alone and lacks a portion of them. V and J calls and clone size are those listed in that table; D and trimming were worked out from the DNA. The table lists some 1.5 million clones, approximately 96% of them singletons. The CDR3 is made up of 12 amino acids. CDR1 and CDR2 from the germline V gene are MDHEN and SYDVKM. V was pared by 4 bases and J by 4 bases, with 7 bases between. For this clone: What it recognizes is unknown.

Study conclusions and caveats: In the sorted subsets, rarefaction showed sequencing was incomplete despite large depth. Compared with clonotypes that all four donors shared, non-shared clonotypes had lower generation probabilities. Estimated richness was generally greater in naive than memory subsets.

The TCR comes from a man younger than 45 in good health. The sequencing sample was made of naive CD4+ T cells sorted from blood. The subset denotes: CD45RA+ positively selected. The chain combines TRBV28 with TRBJ1-1; no reliable D call. The CDR3 sequence is CASSSGVTEAFF. In DNA, the CDR3 is TGTGCCAGCAGTTCTGGCGTCACTGAAGCTTTCTTT.